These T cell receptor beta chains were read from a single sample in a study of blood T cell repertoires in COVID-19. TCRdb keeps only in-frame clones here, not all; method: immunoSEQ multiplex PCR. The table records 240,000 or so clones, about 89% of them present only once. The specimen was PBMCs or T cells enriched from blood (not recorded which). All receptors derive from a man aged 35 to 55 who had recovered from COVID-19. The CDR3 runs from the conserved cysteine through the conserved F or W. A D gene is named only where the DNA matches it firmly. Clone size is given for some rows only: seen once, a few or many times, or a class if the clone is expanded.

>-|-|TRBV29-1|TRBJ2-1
TGCAGCGTTGAAGGGGTGGCGGGATATTACAATGAGCAGTTCTTC
CSVEGVAGYYNEQFF
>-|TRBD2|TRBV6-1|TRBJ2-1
TGTGCCAGCAGTGAAGGCGGGGGGGATTCCAATGAGCAGTTCTTC
CASSEGGGDSNEQFF
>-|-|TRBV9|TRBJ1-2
TGTGCCAGCAGCGTAGATGGCCCCAGGGGCGGCTACACCTTC
CASSVDGPRGGYTF
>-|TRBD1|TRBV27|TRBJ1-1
TGTGCCAGCAGTTTAATCCCGGACAGGGCTGTTCGTGCTGAAGCTTTCTTT
CASSLIPDRAVRAEAFF
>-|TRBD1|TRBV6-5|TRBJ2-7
TGTGCCAGCAGGAGACAGGGGTGGGTCCCGAACGAGCAGTACTTC
CASRRQGWVPNEQYF
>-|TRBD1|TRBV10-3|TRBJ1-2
TGTGCCATCATGACAGGGTTGGATGGCTACACCTTC
CAIMTGLDGYTF
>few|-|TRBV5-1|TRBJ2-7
TGCGCCAGCAGCTTGGAGGGGGGACAGTTTTACGAGCAGTACTTC
CASSLEGGQFYEQYF
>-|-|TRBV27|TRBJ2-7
TGTGCCAGCAGTCTACGACAGGCTGGCGACGAGCAGTACTTC
CASSLRQAGDEQYF
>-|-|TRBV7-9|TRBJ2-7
TGTGCCAGCAGCTTAGTGGGGACTGGGGGCGAGCAGTACTTC
CASSLVGTGGEQYF
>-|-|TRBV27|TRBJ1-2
TGTGCCAGCAGTCCAGGGAACTATGGCTACACCTTC
CASSPGNYGYTF
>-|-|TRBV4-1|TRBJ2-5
TGCGCCAGCAGCCAAGATCGGAGGGCATCGGGGCAAGAGACCCAGTACTTC
CASSQDRRASGQETQYF
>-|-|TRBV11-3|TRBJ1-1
TGTGCCAGCAGCTTAATTTGGACAAGCATGAACACTGAAGCTTTCTTT
CASSLIWTSMNTEAFF
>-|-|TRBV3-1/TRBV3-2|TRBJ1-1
TGTGCCAGCAGCCGAGGCACTGAAGCTTTCTTT
CASSRGTEAFF
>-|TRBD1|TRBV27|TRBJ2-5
TGTGCCAGCAGACACCTGGTACAGGGGCCCAGAGAGACCCAGTACTTC
CASRHLVQGPRETQYF
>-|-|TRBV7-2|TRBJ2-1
TGTGCCAGCACCACTAGTGGGGTTGGTGGGTGGTATGAGCAGTTCTTC
CASTTSGVGGWYEQFF
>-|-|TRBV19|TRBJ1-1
TGTGCCAGTAGTATAACAGGAGAGAACACTGAAGCTTTCTTT
CASSITGENTEAFF
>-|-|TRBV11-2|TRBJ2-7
TGTGCCAGCAGCAGACTAGTTGTTGGCGAGCAGTACTTC
CASSRLVVGEQYF
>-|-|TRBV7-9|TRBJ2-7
TGTGCCAGCAGCTCTAACCGGGGGAGAGTAGGCTACGAGCAGTACTTC
CASSSNRGRVGYEQYF
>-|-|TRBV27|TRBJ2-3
TGTGCCAGCAGGTACACAGATACGCAGTATTTT
CASRYTDTQYF
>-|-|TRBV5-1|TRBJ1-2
TGCGCCAGCAGCTTGGCCTTGGGCAGGCAAGGTGGCTACACCTTC
CASSLALGRQGGYTF
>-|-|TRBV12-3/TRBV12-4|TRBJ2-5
TGTGCCAGCGGGGGGGGGCGACGGGAGACCCAGTACTTC
CASGGGRRETQYF
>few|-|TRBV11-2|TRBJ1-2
TGTGCCAGCAGCCCCGGCTCCCCCCAGGCTAACTATGGCTACACCTTC
CASSPGSPQANYGYTF
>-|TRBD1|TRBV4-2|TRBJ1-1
TGTGCCAGCAGCCAGATAGGAGGGACAGCAAACACTGAAGCTTTCTTT
CASSQIGGTANTEAFF
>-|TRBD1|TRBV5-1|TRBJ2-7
TGCGCCAGCAGCATCGAGACAGGGGTCTACGAGCAGTACTTC
CASSIETGVYEQYF